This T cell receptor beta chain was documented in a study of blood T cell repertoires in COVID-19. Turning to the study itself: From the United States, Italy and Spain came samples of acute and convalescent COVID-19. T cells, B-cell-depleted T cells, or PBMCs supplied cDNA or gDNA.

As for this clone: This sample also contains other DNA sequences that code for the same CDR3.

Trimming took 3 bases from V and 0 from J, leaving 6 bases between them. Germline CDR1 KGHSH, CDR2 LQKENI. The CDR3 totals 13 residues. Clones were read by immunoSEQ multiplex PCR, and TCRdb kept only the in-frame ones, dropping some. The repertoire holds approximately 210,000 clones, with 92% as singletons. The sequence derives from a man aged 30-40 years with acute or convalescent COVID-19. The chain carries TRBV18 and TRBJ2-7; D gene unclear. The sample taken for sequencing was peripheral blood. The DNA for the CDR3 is TGTGCCAGCTCACCCTCGAGCTCCTACGAGCAGTACTTC. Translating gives CASSPSSSYEQYF.